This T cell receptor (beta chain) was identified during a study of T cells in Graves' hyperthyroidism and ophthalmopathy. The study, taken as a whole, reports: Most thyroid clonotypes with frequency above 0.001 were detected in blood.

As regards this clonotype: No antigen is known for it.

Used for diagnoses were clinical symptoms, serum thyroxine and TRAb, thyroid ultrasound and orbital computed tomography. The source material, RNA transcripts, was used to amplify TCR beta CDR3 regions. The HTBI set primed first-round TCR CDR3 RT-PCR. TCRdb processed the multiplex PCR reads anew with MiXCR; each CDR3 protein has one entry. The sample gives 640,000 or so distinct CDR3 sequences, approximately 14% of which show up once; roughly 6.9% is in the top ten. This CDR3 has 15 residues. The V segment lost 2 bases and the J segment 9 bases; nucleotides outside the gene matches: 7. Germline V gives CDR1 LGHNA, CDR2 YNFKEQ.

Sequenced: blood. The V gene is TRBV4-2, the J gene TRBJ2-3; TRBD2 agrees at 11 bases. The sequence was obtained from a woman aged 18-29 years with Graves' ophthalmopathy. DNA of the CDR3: TGTGCCAGCAGCCAACATACTAGCGGGAGCGACACGCAGTATTTT. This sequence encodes CASSQHTSGSDTQYF.